This T cell receptor (beta chain) originates from a study of blood T cells in healthy people across ages (dated by TCRdb to 2014 to 2015). In terms of the full investigation: In model experiments, template switching captured about one uniquely barcoded TCR beta cDNA molecule for every two T cells. Using deep sequencing normalized with unique cDNA molecular identifiers, the study measured how TCR beta repertoire diversity changes with age. Four age groups were formed from the donors: young (average approximately 15 years), middle-aged (approximately 40), aged (under 70) and long-lived (more than 75). Donors of different ages were randomly distributed across sequencing lanes to avoid experimental bias. Using the same blood draw, the study looked at two additional independent replicas of 1 million unique cDNA reads for two donors, one aged 18 to 30 and the other aged 80 or older. Study-wide findings and limitations: Compared with the aged group, more naive CD4+ T cells, fewer expanded clones and increased TCR diversity were shown by the long-lived group, suggesting age selection. Observed TCR beta diversity per million T cells fell roughly linearly with age, and a significant reduction was already apparent by age around 39. The CMV infection status of donors was not known, potentially confounding age-related changes in expanded clonotypes. Estimates of total diversity based on one million sequenced T cells were regarded as lower bounds and as underestimates. Because profiling used bulk unsorted PBMCs, naive and antigen-experienced compartments could not be compared conclusively. There was a strong correlation between observed TCR beta diversity and the percentage of naive T cells measured by flow cytometry.

From a lookup of the germline V gene, CDR1 and CDR2 are MNHEY and SVGEGT. Trimming takes 5 bases off V and 0 bases off J; junction bases not matched to a gene: 9. From its cysteine to its phenylalanine, the CDR3 spans 16 amino acids. Only the CDR3 region is kept as DNA, spanning 48 bases read in frame from base 1. The protocol used for the library was 5' RACE. A second 7 to 11 cycle PCR used a sample-barcoded 5' primer and a J-beta primer mix. A template-switch 5' adaptor carrying 12 random nucleotides introduced a unique molecular identifier onto each TCR beta cDNA molecule. Each sample yielded at least 2.5 million CDR3-containing paired-end reads. First-strand cDNA synthesis was performed from all RNA using the Mint cDNA synthesis kit, with priming by a TRBC-specific oligonucleotide. After uracil-DNA glycosylase treatment, a first 18-cycle PCR used universal primers M1SS and BC2_uni_R on all cDNA. In the source study's methods: For normalization, 1 million high-quality reads were randomly selected from each sample, with every read carrying a distinct molecular identifier. Instead of being binned into consensus sequences, reads with shared molecular identifiers were discarded. MiTCR, run with a Q25 quality threshold and the strictest error-elimination algorithm, handled CDR3 identification, clonotype clustering and error correction. Lower-bound total TCR beta diversity was estimated with a nonparametric unseen species model using Euler transformation. TCRdb itself trimmed the public reads at Q25 with fastp, ran MiXCR and retained productive beta chains. CDR3 protein duplicates are merged, each entry listing the most common genes and DNA. In this record, the V and J calls reflect TCRdb's handling and not the investigators' own analysis. The sample yields 1.8 million or so distinct CDR3 sequences; 35% to 50% were counted once. The ten largest make up more than 20% of the sample.

This clonotype was detected only a few times. It has no known antigen specificity. Per-base quality was not reported, and no clone a single base away is much larger than it. Donors were 39 systemically healthy Caucasian individuals from Russia aged roughly 6 to 100 years. Ten milliliters of peripheral blood were collected from each donor into EDTA-treated Vacutainer tubes. Ficoll-Paque density-gradient centrifugation was used to isolate PBMCs, with at least 6.5 million per sample. Total RNA, at least 5.5 micrograms per sample, was extracted from PBMCs with Trizol reagent. The percentages of naive CD45RAhigh/CD27high T cells were determined by flow cytometry on a PBMC aliquot from every donor.

The chain is made from TRBV6-2 or TRBV6-3 and TRBJ2-7; TRBD2 lines up with 8 middle nucleotides. Sequencing used blood. The receptor was isolated from a human donor in good health. The CDR3 loop reads CASSDGLAQGSYEQYF. The nucleotides read TGTGCCAGCAGTGACGGACTAGCCCAGGGCTCCTACGAGCAGTACTTC.